This TCR beta chain derives from a study of T cell responses to AZD1222 COVID-19 vaccine. Study results and limitations: The donor cohort was predominantly white British with a female majority, and clonal diversity may have been underestimated. Spike as a whole was targeted by vaccine-associated CD4 TCRs, dominant at 160-218 and 743-854.

Sequenced by immunoSEQ multiplex PCR; TCRdb stores in-frame clones only, minus some. The sample shows about 150,000 clones, less than 95% of them seen only once. Remarks on this clone: Its antigen remains unidentified.

CDR3 size: 17 residues. Trimming cost V 2 bases and J 6 bases; bases outside gene matches: 14. The germline V gene encodes CDR1 SGHTS and CDR2 YDEGEE. The sequence came from an adult in good health. The sample was peripheral blood, taken on day 0 of AZD1222 vaccination. The rearrangement links TRBV5-8 to TRBJ2-3, with 8 bases that match TRBD2. The CDR3 sequence: CASSFLGTRGFQDTQYF. The CDR3, as DNA: TGTGCCAGCAGCTTCCTTGGGACTAGGGGTTTTCAGGATACGCAGTATTTT.